The clone carrying this T cell receptor (beta chain) was seen more than once but under ten times. Its cognate antigen is unknown. V was pared by 5 bases and J by 4 bases, with 8 bases between. From germline, CDR1 is SGHVS and CDR2 FNYEAQ. The CDR3 contains 13 residues. These data originate in a study of T cells after yellow fever vaccination. General study points: Weaker overall, the secondary response nonetheless peaked faster (day 5 versus 15). Abundant clonotypes from the bulk population could contaminate FACS-sorted repertoires.

Generation of TCR cDNA used 5'RACE template switching (which added a universal primer site and UMIs). TCRdb reprocessed the 5' RACE reads with MiXCR, giving one entry per CDR3 protein. The sample gives fewer than 450,000 distinct CDR3 sequences, roughly 8% of which show up once; approximately 15% is in the top ten. V gene TRBV7-6 combines with J gene TRBJ2-2; D not resolved. The TCR comes from a man aged 18-30 years who received the YFV17D yellow fever vaccine. The starting material was PBMCs, obtained about 41 days after the first yellow fever vaccination. CDR3 region: CASSPTATGELFF. The CDR3 DNA reads TGTGCCAGCAGCCCGACGGCCACCGGGGAGCTGTTTTTT.